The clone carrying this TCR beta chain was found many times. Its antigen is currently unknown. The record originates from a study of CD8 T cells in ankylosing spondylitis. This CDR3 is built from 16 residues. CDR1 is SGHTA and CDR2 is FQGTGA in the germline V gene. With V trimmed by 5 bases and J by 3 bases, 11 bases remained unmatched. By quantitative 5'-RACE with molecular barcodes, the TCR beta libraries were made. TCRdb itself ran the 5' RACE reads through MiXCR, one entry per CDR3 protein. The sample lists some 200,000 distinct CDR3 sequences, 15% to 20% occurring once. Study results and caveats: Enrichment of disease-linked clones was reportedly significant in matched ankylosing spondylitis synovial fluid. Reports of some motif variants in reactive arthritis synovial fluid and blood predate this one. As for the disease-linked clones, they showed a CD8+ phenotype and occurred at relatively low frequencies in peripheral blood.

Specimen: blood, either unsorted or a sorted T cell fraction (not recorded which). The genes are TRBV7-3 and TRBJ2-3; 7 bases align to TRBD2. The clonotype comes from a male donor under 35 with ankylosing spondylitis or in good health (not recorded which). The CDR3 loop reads CASSPMDGGSTDTQYF. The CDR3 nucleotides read TGTGCCAGCAGCCCCATGGACGGCGGGAGTACAGATACGCAGTATTTT.